This T cell receptor beta chain was sequenced in a study of Graves' ophthalmopathy and Graves' hyperthyroidism. As the template, RNA transcripts were used to amplify TCR beta CDR3 regions. RT-PCR with HTBI primers came first, then second-round multiplex PCR. A single record per CDR3 protein comes from TCRdb applying MiXCR to the multiplex PCR reads. Altogether some 200,000 distinct CDR3 sequences are present, around 28% being singletons, with the ten largest covering approximately 8.6%. As the starting material, around 10 ml of fresh peripheral blood yielded the PBMCs. CDR1 MNHEY and CDR2 SVGEGT come from the germline V gene. The CDR3 is 15 residues long. Unmatched junction bases numbered 7, after V lost 2 bases and J lost 4 bases.

Sequenced material: peripheral blood. The receptor was isolated from a man between 50 and 59 years old with Graves' ophthalmopathy. V usage is TRBV6-2 or TRBV6-3 and J usage is TRBJ2-5; 7 nucleotides match TRBD2. The CDR3, as DNA: TGTGCCAGCAGTTACCCAGGCGGGAGAAGAGAGACCCAGTACTTC. Protein: CASSYPGGRRETQYF.